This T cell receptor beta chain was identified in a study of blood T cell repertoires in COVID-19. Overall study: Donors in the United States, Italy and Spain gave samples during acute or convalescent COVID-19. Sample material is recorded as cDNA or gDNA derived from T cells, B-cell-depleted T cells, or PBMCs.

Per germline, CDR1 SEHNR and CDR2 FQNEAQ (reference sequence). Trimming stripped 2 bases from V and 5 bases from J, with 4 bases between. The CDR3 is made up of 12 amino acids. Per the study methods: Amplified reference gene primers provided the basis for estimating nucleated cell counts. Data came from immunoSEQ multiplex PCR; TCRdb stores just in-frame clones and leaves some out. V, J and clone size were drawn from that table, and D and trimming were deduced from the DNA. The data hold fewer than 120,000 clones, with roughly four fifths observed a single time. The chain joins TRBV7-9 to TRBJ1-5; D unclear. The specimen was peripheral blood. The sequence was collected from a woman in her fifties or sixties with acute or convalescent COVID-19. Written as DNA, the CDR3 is TGTGCCAGCAGCTTATTAGATCAGCCCCAGCATTTT. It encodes CASSLLDQPQHF.